The T cell receptor beta chain described here comes from a study of HIV-infected patients and healthy controls. The CDR3 contains 15 residues. Deletions cut 0 bases from V and 5 bases from J, with 17 bases between. CDR1 is DFQATT and CDR2 is SNEGSKA in the germline V gene (reference sequence). The repertoire came from unfractionated whole blood and reflected all unsorted peripheral T cells. Reverse transcription used roughly 450 ng RNA and constant-region primers for alpha and beta. Using multiplexing indices, alpha and beta chain libraries were generated apart by chain-specific third strand synthesis. The cDNA received a 5' RACE adapter containing a random hexamer plus an SP2 sequencing primer site. TCRdb fed the 5' RACE reads into MiXCR, producing one record per CDR3 protein. The sample includes 15,000 to 20,000 distinct CDR3 sequences, approximately 12% seen only once; the top ten take approximately 10%.

As concerns this clonotype: Its antigen is not identified.

Study outcomes and limitations: HIV-associated CDR3 frequencies dropped significantly during therapy; CMV-associated ones, mostly rising, changed nonsignificantly. In HIV-infected patients, the apparent post-therapy Gini index recovery did not replicate in size-matched data.

The source material was blood. The chain joins TRBV20-1 to TRBJ2-7; D possibly corresponds to TRBD1 (5 bases). This clonotype was obtained from an adult in good health. The CDR3 DNA sequence: TGCAGTGCTAGAGATTTCAGGCAGGGATTCGACGAGCAGTACTTC. This translates into CSARDFRQGFDEQYF.